This T cell receptor beta chain was identified during a study of cytomegalovirus exposure and HLA in healthy donors (dated by TCRdb to the late 2010s). Regarding the complete study: An earlier analysis of roughly 570 of the donors reported around 280 Gb of sequence data and about 120 million unique TCR beta sequences obtained from some 170 million T cells. About 300 gigabases of sequencing data and roughly 90 million unique TCR sequences were included in an early release covering about 620 HLA-typed donors. Among the approximately 400 genotyped donors, roughly 80% belonged to the genetic ancestry cluster associated with self-reported Caucasian donors. The study aimed to test whether signatures of past pathogen exposure could be identified by cataloging public T cell receptors. Using immunosequencing, the study profiled T cell repertoires from roughly 650 subjects and related those repertoires to cytomegalovirus serostatus. Along with the roughly 700-subject first cohort, a separate validation cohort of over a hundred different subjects was used. The study combined high-throughput TCR immunosequencing, statistical association of individual TCRs with disease status, and machine learning to predict cytomegalovirus infection status. A later analysis re-analyzed previously published TCR beta repertoires from about 600 donors and added high-resolution HLA genotyping to study TCR occurrence patterns. Rather than drawing on any new phenotypic data, the later analysis identified candidate immune exposures from TCR beta sequences and the way those sequences occurred across donors. To decide whether each TCR beta V gene segment behaved as functional or pseudogenic, an earlier analysis of some 570 of the donors relied on high-throughput TCR beta sequencing. Donor age, sex, ethnicity and CMV serostatus were compiled together with the repertoire data. A later genetic analysis used genome-wide SNP genotypes for about 60% of the 666 donors, treating that subset as a discovery cohort. Every repertoire in the discovery cohort had been generated on one and the same sequencing platform. Class I and class II HLA loci were covered by the typing at four-digit resolution. Typing coverage varied by locus: roughly 629-630 donors for A, B, C, DRB1 and DQB1; around 560 for DQA1; more than 600 for DPA1; about 450 for DPB1. Five DR-DQ haplotypes were treated as single units for association and clustering because of strong linkage in the cohort. Among 300 to 500 genotyped donors of the cohort, an average of around 250,000 unique TCR beta nucleotide sequences was sequenced per donor, of which about 19% were non-productive. The investigation overall reported the following: In a later analysis, about 16,000 TCR beta sequences were associated with specific HLA alleles at a false discovery rate of 0.05. A cluster of highly shared sequence variants was judged likely to represent a technical artifact of the sequencing pipeline. Because HLA typing was missing for some donors at each locus, association tests included only the typed subset. The classifier was reported to diagnose cytomegalovirus status with high specificity and sensitivity in both the original cohort and the validation cohort. In vitro tests confirmed that three of the cytomegalovirus-associated TCR beta chains recognize cytomegalovirus antigens. A later analysis found that most CMV-associated TCR beta chains appeared HLA-restricted, with HLA associations seemingly driven largely by CMV exposure. Some IMGT-functional V segments, including TRBV6-2 and TRBV6-3, could not be told apart with the 87-base-pair reads, so those segments were excluded. A total of fewer than 200 TCR beta chains were listed by the study as associated with cytomegalovirus. Because counts were too low, about 18 rarely observed V segments, including chromosome 9 orphons, were excluded from the earlier analysis of under 650 of the donors. CMV serostatus was the only immune exposure information available for the cohort. The cohort was sequenced for TCR beta chains only, and without alpha or paired-chain data the features that could be detected were limited. Most TCR sequences were seen in very few donors, while some public TCRs were found in many individuals. A further reported finding was that TCR beta sequences accurately predicted the HLA-A and HLA-B alleles for most subjects in the first cohort. In a later genetic analysis, fewer N-insertions in productive TCRs were reported among donors in an Asian-associated ancestry cluster than the roughly 700-donor mean. The authors suggested that the approach could potentially be extended to other disease states and immunological phenotypes. An association between a missense DCLRE1C variant and V-gene and J-gene trimming of TCR beta chains was found in a later genetic analysis and replicated in an independent cohort. Strong co-occurrence of HLA alleles, especially DR and DQ, made assigning TCR associations to individual alleles difficult. In a later analysis, the rate of TCR association differed among HLA loci, with DRB1 alleles having the most associated TCRs and HLA-C alleles having the fewest. In a later analysis, several top co-occurrence clusters were reported to appear linked to parvovirus B19, influenza, CMV and Epstein-Barr virus. Linkage disequilibrium might explain the correlated functional status among segregating V segments, but an unknown experimental factor could not be excluded. Presence/absence analyses assumed roughly uniform sequencing depth across donors, an assumption that may not hold. A later analysis found that HLA-associated TCR beta chains were more clonally expanded and had lower generation probabilities than equally common non-associated chains. Broadly in line with IMGT annotations, most TCR beta V segments showed up in productive rearrangements about 87% or about 30% of the time in an earlier analysis of 450 to 750 of the donors.

As concerns this clone: Its binding antigen is unknown. Per-nucleotide qualities are absent, and no much larger clonotype sits a single base away.

Reading the germline V gene (reference sequence) gives CDR1 MNHNY and CDR2 SVGAGI. The CDR3 numbers 16 residues from cysteine through phenylalanine. The DNA shown is the 48-base CDR3, in frame from base 1. Trimming costs V 2 bases and J 5 bases, and their ends lie 19 bases apart. Library preparation employed the immunoSEQ multiplex PCR assay. For the multiplex PCR, a mixture combining 60 forward primers for TCR Vbeta segments and 13 reverse primers for TCR Jbeta segments was used. The CDR3 region of rearranged TCR beta genes was amplified from genomic DNA with a multiplex PCR assay. The Illumina HiSeq System was used to sequence the amplified TCR beta libraries as 87-base-pair reads. The authors' analysis ran thus. Across the 600 to 700 repertoires, a later analysis counted tens of millions of unique TCR beta chains, approximately 10 million of which were shared by at least two donors. Raw reads were error-corrected and collapsed into unique sequences by a nearest-neighbor algorithm in which closely related sequences were merged to remove PCR and sequencing errors. Alignment of CDR3 sequences to IMGT reference sequences was used to assign V, D and J gene segments. For a sequence to be retained, a match of at least six nucleotides to both a V gene segment and a J gene segment was required. Rearrangements were called productive when the CDR3 lacked stop codons and stayed in frame with V and J; all others were non-productive. CDR3 was defined according to IMGT convention as the region running from the second conserved V-encoded cysteine to the conserved J-encoded phenylalanine. The earlier analysis of some 540 of the donors excluded any sequence lacking an unambiguous match to a single V gene segment. In an earlier analysis of a few hundred of the donors, V segments were called functional above 56.7% productive rearrangements and were called segregating when the between-donor standard deviation exceeded 5%. A statistical classification framework was developed to diagnose cytomegalovirus status using the catalog of TCR beta chain sequences. In a later analysis, TCR nucleotide sequences were compared against IMGT/GENE-DB human TR gene sequences so that V and J genes could be assigned. A later analysis assigned CDR3 sequences and most-parsimonious VDJ recombination scenarios with the TCRdist pipeline. A later analysis defined each TCR beta chain by its CDR3 amino acid sequence plus V-gene family, and excluded reads lacking a unique V-gene family. As a way to deal with suspected cross-contamination and a sequencing artifact, a later analysis dropped 592 nucleotide sequences that were highly shared and had low generation probability. In a later analysis, a clonal expansion index for each public chain was calculated from normalized within-repertoire ranks of inferred template counts. Generation probabilities in a later analysis came from a VDJ recombination model fitted to out-of-frame rearrangements, and those results were checked against IGoR. A later analysis scored TCR-TCR, TCR-HLA and TCR-CMV co-occurrence with hypergeometric tests, applying a repertoire-size bias correction to TCR pairs. In a later analysis, false discovery rates were estimated by permuting HLA or CMV assignments 20 times. In a later analysis, co-occurring TCRs were grouped using DBSCAN, and TCRdist sequence similarity was added for clustering within HLA-allele-positive subsets. Co-occurrence clustering excluded repertoires with fewer than 30,000 or more than 120,000 public chains, plus five with anomalous nucleotide sharing. TCRdb limited this immuneACCESS table to in-frame rearrangements with V and J called. A share of clones is missing; checked studies link under half to unresolved V genes, and the rest is unexplained. V, J and clone size reflect that table, while D and trimming were determined from the DNA. In this sample the table shows 150,000 to 200,000 clones, about four fifths of which occur a single time. Of the sample, 4.8% falls within the top ten clones.

The cohort was made up of around 720 healthy bone marrow donors. At the time of sampling, every cohort member was nominally healthy, though immune exposures that went unrecorded were likely present. The donor tested CMV seronegative and was one of the 352 seronegative cohort members. Every donor gave a peripheral blood sample, and the peripheral blood mononuclear cells from that sample were used for TCR beta sequencing. Genomic DNA extraction from the blood cell samples was performed with the Qiagen DNeasy Blood Extraction Kit. The chain was built from TRBV6-6 and TRBJ2-7, with TRBD2 tentatively as D gene (5 bases match). This sequence originates from a man between 18 and 35 years old in good health and CMV-seronegative. The sample consisted of PBMCs. The DNA is TGTGCCAGCAGTTACCCTGACCCAGTCGGGAAGCACGAGCAGTACTTC. This codes for CASSYPDPVGKHEQYF.